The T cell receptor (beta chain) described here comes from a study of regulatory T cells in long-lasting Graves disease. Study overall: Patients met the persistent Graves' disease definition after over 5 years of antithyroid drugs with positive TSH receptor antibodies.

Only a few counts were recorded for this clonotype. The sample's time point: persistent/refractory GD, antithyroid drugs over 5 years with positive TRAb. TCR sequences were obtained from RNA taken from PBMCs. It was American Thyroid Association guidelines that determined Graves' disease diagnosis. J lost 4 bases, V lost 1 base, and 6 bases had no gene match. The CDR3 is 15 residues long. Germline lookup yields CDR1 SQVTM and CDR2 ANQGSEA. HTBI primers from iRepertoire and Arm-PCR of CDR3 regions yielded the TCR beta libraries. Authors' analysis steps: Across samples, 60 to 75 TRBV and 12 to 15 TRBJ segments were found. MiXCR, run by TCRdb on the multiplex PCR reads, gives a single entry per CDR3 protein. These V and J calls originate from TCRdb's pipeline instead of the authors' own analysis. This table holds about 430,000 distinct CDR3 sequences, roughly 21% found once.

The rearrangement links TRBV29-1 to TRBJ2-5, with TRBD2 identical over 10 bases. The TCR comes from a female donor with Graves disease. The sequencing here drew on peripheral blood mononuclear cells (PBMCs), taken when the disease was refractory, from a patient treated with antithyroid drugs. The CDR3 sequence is CSVEGLAGVPETQYF. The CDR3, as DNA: TGCAGCGTTGAAGGGCTAGCGGGAGTCCCAGAGACCCAGTACTTC.